A single sample is the source of the 28 T cell receptor beta chains below, sequenced in a study of vaccination effects on CD4 cells after COVID-19. Viral peptide pool expansion of antigen-specific CD4+ T cells preceded sequencing in the ViraFEST assay. Subsequent to 10 days of culture, CD4+ T cells were isolated. All participants had two doses of either the BNT162b2 or mRNA-1273 vaccine. Measured with immunoSEQ multiplex PCR; TCRdb has only the in-frame clones, and not every one. The table includes tens of thousands of clones, around 69% detected once. These receptors have no identified antigens. The sample was CD4+ T cells from PBMCs cultured with HCoV-229E spike peptides, taken after COVID-19 vaccination. Receptor source: a human donor who received a COVID-19 vaccine.

The V and J genes are TRBV12-3 or TRBV12-4 and TRBJ1-6; no reliable D call. V lost 6 bases, J lost 6 bases, and 9 bases lay in between. CDR3 length: 13 residues. CDR3 DNA: TGTGCCAGCAGCAGTACCATTAATTCACCCCTCCACTTT. This translates into CASSSTINSPLHF.

The chain joins TRBV19 to TRBJ1-1, with D unresolved. V lost 0 bases to trimming and J lost 0 bases, with 11 bases between them. This CDR3 contains 16 residues. The germline V gene encodes CDR1 LNHDA and CDR2 SQIVND (reference sequence). CDR3 loop: CASSIEGSGVNTEAFF. The CDR3 region has the DNA TGTGCCAGTAGTATAGAGGGGAGTGGGGTGAACACTGAAGCTTTCTTT.

The chain joins TRBV6-6 to TRBJ1-6; possibly TRBD1 for D (5 bases). This CDR3 contains 11 residues. Germline CDR1 is MNHNY and CDR2 is SVGAGI (reference sequence). Trimming shortened V by 4 bases and J by 18 bases, and 13 bases separated the two germline ends. Written as DNA, the CDR3 is TGTGCCAGCAGTTTACGGGGTGGGACCCACTTT. Its translation is CASSLRGGTHF.

This clone showed up just once. V usage is TRBV4-1 and J usage is TRBJ1-1; tentatively, D is TRBD1 (6 bases). Germline V lookup: CDR1 MGHRA, CDR2 YSYEKL. The V end was cut by 1 base, the J end by 1 base, with 13 bases between. The CDR3 contains 16 residues. CDR3 residues: CASSQVVRTENTEAFF. As DNA, the CDR3 is TGCGCCAGCAGCCAAGTCGTCAGGACAGAGAACACTGAAGCTTTCTTT.

This clone was counted once. V and J are TRBV5-5 and TRBJ2-7; D might be TRBD2 (5 bases). Germline-derived CDR1 and CDR2 are SGHKS and YYEKEE (reference sequence). The CDR3 contains 13 residues. Between the trimmed V and J ends, which lost 2 bases and 1 base, there was a span of 7 bases. CDR3 in amino acids: CASSFGGSYEQYV. DNA of the CDR3: TGTGCCAGCAGCTTCGGAGGTTCCTACGAGCAGTACGTC.

V usage is TRBV6-4 and J usage is TRBJ1-1; weak D call: TRBD1 (6 bases). Germline CDR1 reads MRHNA; CDR2 reads SNTAGT. The CDR3 runs 14 residues. Trimming pared 4 bases from V and 4 bases from J, leaving 13 bases between. This CDR3 is CASSVQGLSTEAFF. As DNA, the CDR3 is TGTGCCAGCAGTGTGCAGGGGTTGAGCACTGAAGCTTTCTTT.

The chain recombines TRBV7-2 with TRBJ2-3; the D gene is possibly TRBD2 (5 bases). This CDR3 spans 14 amino acids. V was shortened by 5 bases and J by 4 bases, with 13 bases between the two germline ends. Per germline, CDR1 SGHTA and CDR2 FQGNSA. The CDR3 is CASSKNRGPDTQYF. As DNA, the CDR3 is TGTGCCAGCAGCAAAAACCGGGGTCCAGATACGCAGTATTTT. Full variable domain (remainder filled in from reference TRBV7-2 and TRBJ2-3): GAGVSQSPSNKVTEKGKDVELRCDPISGHTALYWYRQSLGQGLEFLIYFQGNSAPDKSGLPSDRFSAERTGGSVSTLTIQRTQQEDSAVYLCASSKNRGPDTQYFGPGTRLTVL.

This chain links TRBV19 with TRBJ2-6, with 8 bases matching TRBD1. CDR1 is LNHDA, CDR2 SQIVND, per germline (reference sequence). Trimming cost V 3 bases and J 1 base; bases outside gene matches: 5. This CDR3 spans 17 amino acids. The CDR3 DNA follows: TGTGCCAGTAGTATGAGGACAGGGAGGTCTGGGGCCAACGTCCTGACTTTC. Translating gives CASSMRTGRSGANVLTF.

This clone was recorded a few times. The chain carries TRBV19 and TRBJ2-7; 9 bases map to TRBD2. The ends lost 10 bases at V and 5 bases at J; junction bases unmatched: 24. Germline CDR1 reads LNHDA; CDR2 reads SQIVND (reference sequence). CDR3 length: 18 amino acids. Written as DNA, the CDR3 is TGTGCCAACCGGGGGAAGCAAGCGGGGGGCCGTGTTAAAAACGAGCAGTACGTC. Protein product: CANRGKQAGGRVKNEQYV.

This chain uses TRBV27 with TRBJ1-4; D gene ambiguous. The CDR3 spans 16 residues. Trimming took 1 base from V and 8 from J, leaving 17 bases between them. The germline V gene has CDR1 MNHEY and CDR2 SMNVEV (reference sequence). The chain's CDR3 is CASSLFRTGVGEKLFF. CDR3 nucleotide sequence: TGTGCCAGCAGTTTATTCAGGACGGGCGTCGGGGAAAAACTGTTTTTT.

The J gene is TRBJ1-2, the V gene TRBV29-1; D may be TRBD1 (5 bases). This CDR3 has 12 amino acids. Looked up from germline, CDR1 is SQVTM and CDR2 is ANQGSEA. The V and J ends lost 4 bases and 5 bases respectively, with 11 bases between them. CDR3 coding DNA: TGCAGCGTTGGGGGGGACGCATATGGCTACACCTTC. Translation: CSVGGDAYGYTF. The full variable domain, in which reference TRBV29-1 and TRBJ1-2 provide the parts outside the CDR3, is SAVISQKPSRDICQRGTSLTIQCQVDSQVTMMFWYRQQPGQSLTLIATANQGSEATYESGFVIDKFPISRPNLTFSTLTVSNMSPEDSSIYLCSVGGDAYGYTFGSGTRLTVV.

The chain couples TRBV7-3 to TRBJ2-5, with a weak D call TRBD1 (6 bases). The CDR3 is made up of 13 amino acids. V lost 5 bases and J 1 base, leaving 8 bases between the germline ends. CDR1 is SGHTA, CDR2 FQGTGA, per germline. Here the CDR3 DNA reads TGTGCCAGCAGCCAGGGGAGCCAAGAGACCCAGTACTTC. This encodes CASSQGSQETQYF.

This sequence joins TRBV7-9 and TRBJ2-7; D is possibly TRBD2 (5 bases). This CDR3 has 17 amino acids. Germline lookup yields CDR1 SEHNR and CDR2 FQNEAQ (reference sequence). V was pared by 4 bases and J by 0 bases, with 19 bases between. The CDR3 region has the DNA TGTGCCAGCAGCTCGAACAGAGGGCCCTCTTACTCCTACGAGCAGTACGTC. It codes for CASSSNRGPSYSYEQYV.

This clone was found a few times. The genes are TRBV5-1 and TRBJ2-5; possible D gene TRBD2, 5 bases. The CDR3 is 18 amino acids. The V gene lost 0 bases and the J gene lost 2 bases, with 20 bases spanning the gap. Germline CDR1 is SGHRS and CDR2 is YFSETQ. CDR3 nucleotides: TGCGCCAGCAGCTTGGTAGGAGGTCCGGCGGCTCCGCAAGAGACCCAGTACTTC. This encodes CASSLVGGPAAPQETQYF.

The chain employs TRBV24-1 and TRBJ1-5; D unclear. Germline V gene data show CDR1 as KGHDR and CDR2 as SFDVKD. With 4 bases removed from V and 3 bases from J, the gap between germline ends came to 3 bases. There are 12 residues in the CDR3. The CDR3: CATSDDNQPQHF. Here the CDR3 DNA reads TGTGCCACCAGTGACGACAATCAGCCCCAGCATTTT.

This chain links TRBV6-5 with TRBJ2-7; D perhaps matches TRBD1 (5 bases). Trimming took off 5 bases at V and 3 bases at J, with 8 bases between the two ends. The CDR3 length is 12 residues. Germline lookup yields CDR1 MNHEY and CDR2 SVGAGI. Here the CDR3 reads CASSPRGYEQYV. The CDR3 bases are TGTGCCAGCAGTCCTAGGGGCTACGAGCAGTACGTC.

The chain recombines TRBV7-8 with TRBJ1-1; D might be TRBD1 (5 bases). V was shortened by 5 bases and J by 1 base, with 8 bases between the two germline ends. The germline V gene encodes CDR1 SGHVS and CDR2 FQNEAQ. The CDR3 length is 13 residues. CDR3: CASSSDRNTEAFF. The CDR3 DNA is TGTGCCAGCAGCAGCGACAGGAACACTGAAGCTTTCTTT.

The CDR3 DNA reads TGTGCCAGCAGTGATCTGGGACTAGCGGGGGGGCCGTATTCAGATACGCAGTATTTT. Its translation is CASSDLGLAGGPYSDTQYF. The V and J genes are TRBV6-1 and TRBJ2-3, with 16 nucleotides matching TRBD2. The CDR3 has 19 residues. With V trimmed by 3 bases and J by 4 bases, 10 bases remained unmatched. Germline lookup yields CDR1 MNHNS and CDR2 SASEGT.

The J gene is TRBJ1-1, the V gene TRBV6-5; the match to TRBD1 covers 9 bases. Germline CDR1 MNHEY, CDR2 SVGAGI. This CDR3 has 16 amino acids. The J segment lost 0 bases and the V segment lost 3 bases, leaving 5 bases of the junction unmatched. The CDR3 is CASSYSGTGMNTEAFF. The CDR3 DNA sequence: TGTGCCAGCAGTTATTCCGGGACAGGGATGAACACTGAAGCTTTCTTT.

The rearrangement uses TRBV4-1 and TRBJ1-6; D gene unclear. CDR3 length: 13 residues. V was trimmed by 2 bases and J by 10 bases, leaving 9 bases between them. Germline CDR1 and CDR2: MGHRA and YSYEKL. The CDR3 spells CASSQSLASPLHF. CDR3 coding DNA: TGCGCCAGCAGCCAATCGTTGGCCTCACCCCTCCACTTT.

This clone was picked up a small number of times. The V call is TRBV5-6, the J call TRBJ2-5; TRBD1 matches 7 bases. CDR1 and CDR2 from the germline V gene are SGHDT and YYEEEE. Trimming removed 0 bases from V and 0 bases from J; junction bases left unmatched: 5. This CDR3 is built from 16 residues. The CDR3 DNA is TGTGCCAGCAGCTTGGGGGACAGATACTACCAAGAGACCCAGTACTTC. Its protein is CASSLGDRYYQETQYF. The entire variable domain, with the rest obtained from reference TRBV5-6 and TRBJ2-5, is as follows: DAGVTQSPTHLIKTRGQQVTLRCSPKSGHDTVSWYQQALGQGPQFIFQYYEEEERQRGNFPDRFSGHQFPNYSSELNVNALLLGDSALYLCASSLGDRYYQETQYFGPGTRLLVL.

This rearrangement joins TRBV5-1 to TRBJ2-5; D uncertain. Germline V lookup: CDR1 SGHRS, CDR2 YFSETQ. Trimming pared 1 base from V and 0 bases from J, leaving 4 bases between. The CDR3 covers 13 residues. The CDR3 DNA reads TGCGCCAGCAGCTTGTTCGACCAAGAGACCCAGTACTTC. This translates into CASSLFDQETQYF.

The chain combines TRBV5-6 with TRBJ2-3; D perhaps matches TRBD2 (5 bases). In germline, CDR1 is SGHDT, CDR2 YYEEEE. Trimming took off 3 bases at V and 6 bases at J, with 11 bases between the two ends. The CDR3 contains 13 residues. This CDR3 is CASSSLQRDTQYF. The CDR3 DNA reads as TGTGCCAGCAGCTCTCTACAGCGGGATACGCAGTATTTT. The entire variable domain, with the rest obtained from reference TRBV5-6 and TRBJ2-3, is as follows: DAGVTQSPTHLIKTRGQQVTLRCSPKSGHDTVSWYQQALGQGPQFIFQYYEEEERQRGNFPDRFSGHQFPNYSSELNVNALLLGDSALYLCASSSLQRDTQYFGPGTRLTVL.

The chain joins TRBV9 to TRBJ1-5, with 9 positions matching TRBD1. CDR1 is SGDLS, CDR2 YYNGEE, per germline. The CDR3 is 14 amino acids. The trim removed 3 bases at V and 5 bases at J, leaving 3 bases unmatched. CDR3 loop: CASSGTGGHQPQHF. The CDR3 DNA reads TGTGCCAGCAGCGGAACAGGGGGCCATCAGCCCCAGCATTTT.

In its sample, this clone was seen a few times. V is TRBV21-1 and J is TRBJ1-2; TRBD1 is taken as the D call from the table, unchecked against the DNA. TRBV21-1 constitutes a pseudogene. CDR3 size: 15 residues. The CDR3 DNA sequence: TGTGCCAGCAGCAAAGAACCAGGGCTAAGATATGGCTACACCTTC. Its protein is CASSKEPGLRYGYTF.

This clone appeared a single time. The rearrangement joins TRBV5-1 to TRBJ2-5, with a possible D match to TRBD2 (6 bases). CDR3 size: 18 residues. V lost 0 bases, J lost 4 bases, and 22 bases lay in between. The germline gives CDR1 SGHRS, CDR2 YFSETQ. The CDR3: CASSLAPLGGSLSETQYF. The CDR3 nucleotides read TGCGCCAGCAGCTTGGCCCCCCTTGGAGGGAGTCTCTCAGAGACCCAGTACTTC. Using reference TRBV5-1 and TRBJ2-5 for the parts outside the CDR3, the full variable domain is KAGVTQTPRYLIKTRGQQVTLSCSPISGHRSVSWYQQTPGQGLQFLFEYFSETQRNKGNFPGRFSGRQFSNSRSEMNVSTLELGDSALYLCASSLAPLGGSLSETQYFGPGTRLLVL.

The rearrangement joins TRBV24-1 to TRBJ2-2; 11 bases align to TRBD1. The CDR3 length is 16 residues. Germline V lookup: CDR1 KGHDR, CDR2 SFDVKD. V was pared by 4 bases and J by 2 bases, with 2 bases of the junction left unmatched. CDR3 sequence: CATSDWTGGNTGELFF. The DNA of the CDR3 is TGTGCCACCAGTGACTGGACAGGGGGCAACACCGGGGAGCTGTTTTTT.

The chain recombines TRBV4-1 with TRBJ1-5, with D possibly being TRBD1 (6 bases). Germline assignment: CDR1 MGHRA and CDR2 YSYEKL. The V gene lost 4 bases and the J gene lost 3 bases, with 13 bases spanning the gap. This CDR3 spans 15 amino acids. DNA of the CDR3: TGCGCCAGCAGCCCTCAGGGGATGATCAATCAGCCCCAGCATTTT. It translates to CASSPQGMINQPQHF.